The 8 T cell receptor beta chains presented below share a single source sample, sequenced in a study of PD-L1 blockade in urothelial cancer. Here immunoSEQ multiplex PCR was the method, and the copy in TCRdb shows in-frame clones only, minus some. The sample contains 15,000 to 20,000 clones, about 90% of which appear only once. The sequencing here drew on PBMCs, taken around atezolizumab (anti-PD-L1) treatment. The origin of the receptors is a man over 45 with urothelial cancer.

V and J are TRBV25-1 and TRBJ2-1, with D possibly TRBD1 on 6 matching bases. The V end lost 2 bases, the J end lost 5 bases, and 16 bases lay between the germline ends. CDR3 size: 16 residues. Germline-derived CDR1 and CDR2 are MGHDK and SYGVNS. CDR3 in amino acids: CASSEGAAGTHNEQFF. The CDR3 coding sequence is TGTGCCAGCAGTGAAGGCGCCGCCGGGACACACAATGAGCAGTTCTTC.

This chain joins TRBV19 and TRBJ2-5; TRBD1 aligns across 8 bases. The length of the CDR3 is 15 residues. Germline CDR1 and CDR2: LNHDA and SQIVND (reference sequence). The ends lost 2 bases at V and 5 bases at J; junction bases unmatched: 7. The CDR3 coding sequence is TGTGCCAGTAGTATACGGACAGGGACGGGGGAGACCCAGTACTTC. Translating it yields CASSIRTGTGETQYF.

The V and J genes are TRBV18 and TRBJ1-2; D is ambiguous. This CDR3 comprises 12 residues. Germline values: CDR1 KGHSH, CDR2 LQKENI. The V gene lost 5 bases and the J gene lost 8 bases, with 12 bases spanning the gap. CDR3 DNA sequence: TGTGCCAGCTCAGCGGGAAGCGGAGGCTACACCTTC. Protein sequence: CASSAGSGGYTF.

The J gene is TRBJ1-4, the V gene TRBV27, with TRBD1 matching 8 bases. The CDR3 contains 14 residues. Germline assignment: CDR1 MNHEY and CDR2 SMNVEV (reference sequence). Trimming took 2 bases from V and 7 from J; bases not matched to a gene: 3. The CDR3 sequence: CASSLQGAREKLFF. CDR3 DNA: TGTGCCAGCAGTTTACAGGGGGCACGTGAAAAACTGTTTTTT.

J is TRBJ2-7 and V is TRBV6-1; 9 bases map to TRBD1. The CDR3 is made up of 15 amino acids. Germline trimming cut 6 bases from V and 6 bases from J; bases unmatched to any gene: 12. CDR1 and CDR2 (germline): MNHNS, SASEGT. CDR3 sequence: CASSPITGTGREQYF. In nucleotides, the CDR3 is TGTGCCAGCAGCCCCATCACCGGGACAGGGCGCGAGCAGTACTTC.

The chain employs TRBV7-6 and TRBJ2-3, with unresolved D. The germline V and J ends were trimmed by 1 base and 4 bases, with 3 bases remaining between them. The CDR3 is 12 residues long. The germline CDR1 and CDR2 sequences are SGHVS and FNYEAQ. CDR3 nucleotides: TGTGCCAGCAGCTTAGTCTCAGATACGCAGTATTTT. It translates to CASSLVSDTQYF.

The chain carries TRBV30 and TRBJ2-1; tentative D call: TRBD1 (5 bases). Trimming cost V 3 bases and J 7 bases, with 19 bases left between them. The CDR3 contains 15 residues. The germline V gene has CDR1 GTSNPN and CDR2 SVGIG (reference sequence). CDR3 residues: CAWREKSTSGNEQFF. In nucleotides, the CDR3 is TGTGCCTGGAGGGAGAAAAGTACATCAGGGAATGAGCAGTTCTTC.

This clone was observed a few times. This chain links TRBV27 with TRBJ1-4; the D gene is possibly TRBD1 (6 bases). CDR1 MNHEY and CDR2 SMNVEV come from the germline V gene (reference sequence). CDR3 size: 13 residues. V dropped 1 base and J dropped 13 bases, with 13 bases sitting between them. CDR3 protein: CASSLLGGGGLFF. The CDR3 nucleotides are TGTGCCAGCAGTTTATTGGGGGGAGGGGGACTGTTTTTT.